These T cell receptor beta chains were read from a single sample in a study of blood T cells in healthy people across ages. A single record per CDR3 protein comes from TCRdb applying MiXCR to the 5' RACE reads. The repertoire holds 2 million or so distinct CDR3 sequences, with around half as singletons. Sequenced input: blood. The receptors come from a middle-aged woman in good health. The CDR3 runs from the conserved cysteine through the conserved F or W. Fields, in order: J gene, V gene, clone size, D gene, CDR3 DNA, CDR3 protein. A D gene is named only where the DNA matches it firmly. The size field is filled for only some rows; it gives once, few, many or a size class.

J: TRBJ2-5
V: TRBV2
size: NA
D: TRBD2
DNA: TGTGCCAGCAGTGGAAGCGGGGCGGCCTACAATGAGCAGTACTTC
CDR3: CASSGSGAAYNEQYF

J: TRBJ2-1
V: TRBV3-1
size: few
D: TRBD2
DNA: TGTGCCAGCAGCCAAGATAGCGGTGAGCGGGGGAGTAATGAGCAGTTCTTC
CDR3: CASSQDSGERGSNEQFF

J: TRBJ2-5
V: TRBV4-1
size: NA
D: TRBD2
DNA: TGCGCCAGCAGCCATTCATATAGCGGGACTCAAGAGACCCAGTACTTC
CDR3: CASSHSYSGTQETQYF

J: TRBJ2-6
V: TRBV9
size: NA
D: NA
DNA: TGTGCCAGCAGCGTAGAAACGGGGGCATCTGGGGCCAACGTCCTGACTTTC
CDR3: CASSVETGASGANVLTF

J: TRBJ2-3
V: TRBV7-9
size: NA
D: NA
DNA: TGCGCCAGCATCTCCGTGGGGGACACGCAGTATTTT
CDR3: CASISVGDTQYF

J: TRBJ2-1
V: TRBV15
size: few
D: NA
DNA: TGTGCCACAATCGGGAAAAACTCCTACAATGAGCAGTTCTTC
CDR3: CATIGKNSYNEQFF

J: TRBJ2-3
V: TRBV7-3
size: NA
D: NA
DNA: TGTGCCAGCAGCATAGACGACACGAGCACAGATACGCAGTATTTT
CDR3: CASSIDDTSTDTQYF

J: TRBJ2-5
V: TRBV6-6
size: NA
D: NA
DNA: TGTGCCAGCAGTTACGGGGGAAGGCTCGGCCAAGAGACCCAGTACTTC
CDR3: CASSYGGRLGQETQYF

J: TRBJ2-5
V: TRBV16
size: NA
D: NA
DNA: TGTGCCAGCAGCCAGGCAGTAGGGCAGTACTTC
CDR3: CASSQAVGQYF

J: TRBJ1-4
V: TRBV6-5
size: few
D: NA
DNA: TGTGCCAGCAGTGAGAGGCTTGCCGAGGGGGAAAAACTGTTTTTT
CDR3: CASSERLAEGEKLFF

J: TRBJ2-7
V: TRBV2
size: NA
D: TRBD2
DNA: TGTGCCAGCAGCGGTGTGGCTAGCGGGGTAGACGAGCAGTACTTC
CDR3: CASSGVASGVDEQYF

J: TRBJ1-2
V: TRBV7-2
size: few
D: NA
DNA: TGTGCCAGCAGCTGGGAGATTAACTATGGCTACACCTTC
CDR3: CASSWEINYGYTF

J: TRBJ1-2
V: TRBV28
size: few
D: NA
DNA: TGTGCCAGCAGCGCCCCCCCTAACTATGGCTACACCTTC
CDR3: CASSAPPNYGYTF

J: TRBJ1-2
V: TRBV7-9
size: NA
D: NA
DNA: TGTGCCAGCAGCTTTCCCGTCGGGACACGAGATGGCTACACCTTC
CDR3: CASSFPVGTRDGYTF

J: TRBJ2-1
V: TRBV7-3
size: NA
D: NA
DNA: TGTGCCAGCAGCTTAACAGAGGCTCCCTACAATGAGCAGTTCTTC
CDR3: CASSLTEAPYNEQFF

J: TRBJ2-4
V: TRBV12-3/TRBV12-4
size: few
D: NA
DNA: TGTGCCAGCACCACAGGGGGAGGGTCGGACATTCAGTACTTC
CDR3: CASTTGGGSDIQYF